Presented here are 22 T cell receptor beta chains from one specimen sequenced in a study of blood T cell repertoires in COVID-19. Sequencing used immunoSEQ multiplex PCR; TCRdb keeps in-frame clones, though not all of them. The sample lists under 500,000 clones, 80% to 90% seen once, with about 4.3% in the top ten. The sample consisted of peripheral blood. Receptors were obtained from a woman in her twenties or thirties with acute or convalescent COVID-19.

On this clone: Other DNA variants within this sample encode the same CDR3. V gene TRBV18 combines with J gene TRBJ2-5; D is possibly TRBD1 (5 bases). The CDR3 contains 13 residues. Germline values: CDR1 KGHSH, CDR2 LQKENI. Trimming took off 3 bases at V and 5 bases at J, with 10 bases between the two ends. The CDR3 DNA sequence: TGTGCCAGCTCACCGGCAGGGTTGGAGACCCAGTACTTC. Encoded protein: CASSPAGLETQYF.

The chain uses TRBV21-1 and TRBJ2-7; TRBD2, as called in the table, went unchecked against the DNA. TRBV21-1 is listed as a pseudogene. The CDR3 extends over 16 amino acids. This chain's CDR3 is CASSKEDRRIQYEQYF. CDR3 bases: TGTGCCAGCAGCAAAGAGGATAGGAGAATCCAGTACGAGCAGTACTTC.

CDR3 sequence reads: CATTDSNTGELFF. CDR3 DNA: TGTGCCACCACGGACAGTAACACCGGGGAGCTGTTTTTT. V is TRBV6-5 and J is TRBJ2-2; the D gene is possibly TRBD1 (6 bases). The CDR3 consists of 13 residues. V gave up 10 bases and J gave up 2 bases, with 11 bases separating them. CDR1 is MNHEY and CDR2 is SVGAGI in the germline V gene.

V gene TRBV28 combines with J gene TRBJ2-7, with 7 bases fitting TRBD2. Unmatched junction bases numbered 3, after V lost 1 base and J lost 0 bases. The CDR3 has 15 amino acids. The germline gives CDR1 MDHEN, CDR2 SYDVKM. The CDR3 region is CASSLSSGGSYEQYF. DNA for the CDR3: TGTGCCAGCAGTTTATCATCGGGGGGCTCCTACGAGCAGTACTTC.

This clone was seen a single time. The gene calls are TRBV15 and TRBJ1-2; tentative D call: TRBD1 (6 bases). Trimming stripped 5 bases from V and 3 bases from J, with 16 bases between. Germline values: CDR1 LNHNV, CDR2 YYDKDF (reference sequence). This CDR3 has 15 amino acids. CDR3 sequence (DNA): TGTGCCACCAGCCCCGCTGGGGGCTGGGACTATGGCTACACCTTC. Its translation: CATSPAGGWDYGYTF. The entire variable domain, with the rest obtained from reference TRBV15 and TRBJ1-2, is as follows: DAMVIQNPRYQVTQFGKPVTLSCSQTLNHNVMYWYQQKSSQAPKLLFHYYDKDFNNEADTPDNFQSRRPNTSFCFLDIRSPGLGDTAMYLCATSPAGGWDYGYTFGSGTRLTVV.

The J gene is TRBJ1-1, the V gene TRBV15; 7 nucleotides agree with TRBD1. The V segment lost 0 bases and the J segment 7 bases; nucleotides outside the gene matches: 8. This CDR3 region has 15 residues. Germline values: CDR1 LNHNV, CDR2 YYDKDF (reference sequence). The CDR3 sequence is CATSRDYLTGSEAFF. In DNA, the CDR3 is TGTGCCACCAGCAGAGATTATTTGACAGGGAGTGAAGCTTTCTTT.

V usage is TRBV15 and J usage is TRBJ2-5, with D perhaps matching TRBD2 (5 bases). In germline, CDR1 is LNHNV, CDR2 YYDKDF (reference sequence). The CDR3 length is 15 residues. Trimming took 0 bases from V and 4 from J, leaving 12 bases between them. The CDR3 sequence: CATSREEGSRETQYF. CDR3 nucleotide sequence: TGTGCCACCAGCAGAGAAGAGGGTTCAAGAGAGACCCAGTACTTC.

The chain employs TRBV9 and TRBJ2-3; 8 bases agree with TRBD2. CDR3 length: 16 amino acids. V lost 2 bases, J lost 3 bases, and 8 bases stayed unmatched. Germline V lookup: CDR1 SGDLS, CDR2 YYNGEE. Written as DNA, the CDR3 is TGTGCCAGCAGCGTTCGAGCGGGGGATGGTACAGATACGCAGTATTTT. It yields the protein CASSVRAGDGTDTQYF. The full variable domain, completed using reference TRBV9 and TRBJ2-3, is DSGVTQTPKHLITATGQRVTLRCSPRSGDLSVYWYQQSLDQGLQFLIQYYNGEERAKGNILERFSAQQFPDLHSELNLSSLELGDSALYFCASSVRAGDGTDTQYFGPGTRLTVL.

This chain uses TRBV5-4 with TRBJ2-2; a weak D match, TRBD1 (7 bases). Germline V gives CDR1 SGHNT, CDR2 YYREEE (reference sequence). The CDR3 contains 14 residues. V shed 3 bases and J shed 13 bases, with 19 bases lying between them. In DNA, the CDR3 is TGTGCCAGCAGCTGGAGGGACAGCCAAGAGTTGCTGTTTTTT. This codes for CASSWRDSQELLFF.

The chain is built from TRBV7-2 and TRBJ2-1; 7 positions match TRBD2. V lost 4 bases and J lost 3; bases outside the gene matches: 9. This CDR3 has 16 amino acids. The germline CDR1 and CDR2 sequences are SGHTA and FQGNSA. In DNA, the CDR3 is TGTGCCAGCAGCTCCTCTGCCCGGGGGGTCTACAATGAGCAGTTCTTC. It codes for CASSSSARGVYNEQFF.

This chain links TRBV6-5 with TRBJ2-7; no clear D gene. This CDR3 is 13 amino acids long. The germline V gene has CDR1 MNHEY and CDR2 SVGAGI. Deletions cut 3 bases from V and 6 bases from J, with 12 bases between. Here the CDR3 reads CASSYTSVAEQYF. CDR3 DNA sequence: TGTGCCAGCAGTTATACTTCCGTCGCCGAGCAGTACTTC.

This rearrangement joins TRBV9 to TRBJ1-2; 9 bases align to TRBD1. There are 14 residues in the CDR3. V lost 3 bases, J lost 1 base, and 1 base stayed unmatched. Per the germline V gene, CDR1 is SGDLS and CDR2 is YYNGEE. DNA of the CDR3: TGTGCCAGCAGCGGGGGACAGGGTAACTATGGCTACACCTTC. It encodes CASSGGQGNYGYTF. The complete variable domain, with remaining parts taken from reference TRBV9 and TRBJ1-2, reads DSGVTQTPKHLITATGQRVTLRCSPRSGDLSVYWYQQSLDQGLQFLIQYYNGEERAKGNILERFSAQQFPDLHSELNLSSLELGDSALYFCASSGGQGNYGYTFGSGTRLTVV.

The chain links TRBV27 to TRBJ1-5; no clear D. The germline V gene encodes CDR1 MNHEY and CDR2 SMNVEV (reference sequence). The CDR3 has 14 amino acids. V was cut by 5 bases and J by 1 base, with 9 bases left in between. DNA for the CDR3: TGTGCCAGCAGTCCCCATTCAAGCAATCAGCCCCAGCATTTT. Translating gives CASSPHSSNQPQHF.

The gene calls are TRBV4-2 and TRBJ2-7; maybe TRBD1 (6 bases). Germline V lookup: CDR1 LGHNA, CDR2 YNFKEQ. Trimming removed 1 base at V and 4 bases at J, with 14 bases between. The CDR3 runs to 15 residues. In nucleotides, the CDR3 is TGTGCCAGCAGCCAAGCATTGGCAGGGGAGTACGAGCAGTACTTC. Translated, it gives CASSQALAGEYEQYF.

Only one count was recorded for this clone. The CDR3 DNA reads as TGTGCCAGCAGACATAGCGGGGGGCCTTACAATGAGCAGTTCTTC. It codes for CASRHSGGPYNEQFF. This sequence joins TRBV7-9 and TRBJ2-1, with 10 bases identical to TRBD2. The length of the CDR3 is 15 residues. Germline lookup yields CDR1 SEHNR and CDR2 FQNEAQ (reference sequence). V shed 6 bases and J 4 bases; nucleotides not matched to a gene: 6.

This chain connects TRBV28 to TRBJ2-7; D unresolved. Trimming removed 2 bases at V and 0 bases at J, with 11 bases between. The germline CDR1 and CDR2 sequences are MDHEN and SYDVKM. CDR3 size: 15 residues. The CDR3 sequence is CASSLSVTSSYEQYF. The CDR3 DNA reads TGTGCCAGCAGTTTAAGCGTAACGAGCTCCTACGAGCAGTACTTC.

The chain links TRBV11-2 to TRBJ1-2; D perhaps matches TRBD1 (6 bases). The germline V gene encodes CDR1 SGHAT and CDR2 FQNNGV. The CDR3 sequence is 13 residues long. Trimming shortened V by 7 bases and J by 7 bases, and 16 bases separated the two germline ends. In DNA form, the CDR3 reads TGTGCCAGCAACCCCGGGCAGGGGCTTGGCTACACCTTC. It specifies CASNPGQGLGYTF.

This clone was observed at least ten times. The chain couples TRBV2 to TRBJ2-5; D is possibly TRBD1 (5 bases). V was trimmed by 4 bases and J by 0 bases, leaving 15 bases between them. The germline V gene has CDR1 SNHLY and CDR2 FYNNEI. The CDR3 is 16 amino acids. CDR3 DNA sequence: TGTGCCAGCAGTGGAGGATTAGGGGATAACCAAGAGACCCAGTACTTC. Translation gives CASSGGLGDNQETQYF.

This rearrangement joins TRBV5-1 to TRBJ2-1; tentatively, D is TRBD2 (5 bases). V was cut by 1 base and J by 5 bases, with 10 bases left in between. The CDR3 consists of 14 residues. CDR1 is SGHRS, CDR2 YFSETQ, per germline. CDR3 protein: CASSLSGRHNEQFF. The CDR3 DNA follows: TGCGCCAGCAGCTTGTCGGGGAGACACAATGAGCAGTTCTTC.

The table lists this clone with a count of one. The chain joins TRBV6-6 to TRBJ2-3; D remains unclear. CDR3 length: 12 amino acids. CDR1 and CDR2 from the germline V gene are MNHNY and SVGAGI (reference sequence). The V and J ends lost 8 bases and 6 bases respectively, with 12 bases between them. The chain's CDR3 is CASGVAGDTQYF. The CDR3 nucleotides read TGTGCCAGCGGAGTCGCTGGGGATACGCAGTATTTT.

The CDR3 coding sequence is TGTGCCAGCAGCGGAGGACTAGCGGGGGATACCGGGGAGCTGTTTTTT. It yields the protein CASSGGLAGDTGELFF. The chain links TRBV9 to TRBJ2-2; 13 bases fit TRBD2. CDR1 and CDR2 (germline): SGDLS, YYNGEE. With 3 bases clipped from V and 5 bases from J, the junction kept 4 bases outside the gene matches. The CDR3 covers 16 residues.

This chain connects TRBV25-1 to TRBJ2-5; 7 bases are a match to TRBD1. Germline values: CDR1 MGHDK, CDR2 SYGVNS. This CDR3 is 14 amino acids long. Germline trimming cut 4 bases from V and 4 bases from J; bases unmatched to any gene: 6. The CDR3 is CASSVRGSGETQYF. As DNA, the CDR3 is TGTGCCAGCAGTGTCAGGGGGTCGGGAGAGACCCAGTACTTC.